Reported below is one T cell receptor beta chain. Its cognate antigen is unknown. A single base is all that separates this from a far larger clone, so a read error is likely. The sample originates from a study of shared clonotypes between healthy human individuals. Study findings and constraints: Specimens sampled were limited to blood, with tissue repertoires likely differing. In having few donors, the study represented limited genetic and exposure-history diversity.

Across several immunoSEQ plates, the genomic DNA of each subset was split evenly. Loaded into unsorted PBMC replicate PCRs was 300 ng DNA, 25,000 to 30,000 T cell genomes. Measured with immunoSEQ multiplex PCR; TCRdb has only the in-frame clones, and not every one. Among about 500,000 clones listed, approximately 77% were seen once. The CDR3 is 15 residues long. The V end was cut by 2 bases, the J end by 3 bases, with 14 bases between. CDR1 and CDR2 from the germline V gene are SGHRS and YFSETQ. The sequencing sample was made of PBMCs. The chain combines TRBV5-1 with TRBJ1-1, with a weak D call TRBD1 (5 bases). The clonotype was recovered from a woman between 35 and 50 years old in good health. Some clones in this sample may be carry-over from other donors' samples. The CDR3 sequence is CASSFPPRADTEAFF. CDR3 DNA sequence: TGCGCCAGCAGCTTCCCACCCAGGGCAGACACTGAAGCTTTCTTT.